Only a few counts were recorded for the clone carrying this T cell receptor (beta chain). Its antigen is still unknown. The sample belongs to a study of cytomegalovirus exposure and HLA in healthy donors. Study-level information: Membership in the Caucasian-associated ancestry cluster was found for around four fifths of 300 to 500 genotyped donors. Findings and limits, study-wide: In a later analysis, HLA-associated beta chains showed higher expansion and lower generation probabilities than comparable chains.

The CDR3 is 12 residues long. From germline, CDR1 is SGHRS and CDR2 YFSETQ. V was shortened by 6 bases and J by 4 bases, with 10 bases between the two germline ends. Amplification used 60 Vbeta primers and 13 Jbeta primers. Sequenced by immunoSEQ multiplex PCR; TCRdb stores in-frame clones only, minus some. The sample yields about 130,000 clones, 6.5% to 9.5% seen once. The chain combines TRBV5-1 with TRBJ1-2, with D perhaps matching TRBD1 (6 bases). Sequenced sample: PBMCs. This clonotype was obtained from a man aged 35 to 55 in good health and CMV-seronegative. The CDR3 protein is CASKVGAYGYTF. The CDR3 region has the DNA TGCGCCAGCAAGGTGGGGGCCTATGGCTACACCTTC. Full variable domain (missing parts from reference TRBV5-1 and TRBJ1-2): KAGVTQTPRYLIKTRGQQVTLSCSPISGHRSVSWYQQTPGQGLQFLFEYFSETQRNKGNFPGRFSGRQFSNSRSEMNVSTLELGDSALYLCASKVGAYGYTFGSGTRLTVV.